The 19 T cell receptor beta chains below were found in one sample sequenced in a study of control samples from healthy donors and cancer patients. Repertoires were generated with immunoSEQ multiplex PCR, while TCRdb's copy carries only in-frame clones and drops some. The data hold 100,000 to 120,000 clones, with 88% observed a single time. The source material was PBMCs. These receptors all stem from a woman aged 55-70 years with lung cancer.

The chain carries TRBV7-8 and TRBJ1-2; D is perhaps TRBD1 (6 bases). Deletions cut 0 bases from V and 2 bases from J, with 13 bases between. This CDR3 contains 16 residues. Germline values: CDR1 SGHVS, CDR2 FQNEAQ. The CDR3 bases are TGTGCCAGCAGCTTAGCGCTGGGGCAGGGGAACTATGGCTACACCTTC. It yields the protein CASSLALGQGNYGYTF.

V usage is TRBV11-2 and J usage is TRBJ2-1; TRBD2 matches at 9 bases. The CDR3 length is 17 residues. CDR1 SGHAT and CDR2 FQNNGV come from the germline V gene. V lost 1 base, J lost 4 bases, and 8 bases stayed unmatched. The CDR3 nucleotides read TGTGCCAGCAGCTTAGGGGCCCTAGCGGGAAGGTACAATGAGCAGTTCTTC. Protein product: CASSLGALAGRYNEQFF.

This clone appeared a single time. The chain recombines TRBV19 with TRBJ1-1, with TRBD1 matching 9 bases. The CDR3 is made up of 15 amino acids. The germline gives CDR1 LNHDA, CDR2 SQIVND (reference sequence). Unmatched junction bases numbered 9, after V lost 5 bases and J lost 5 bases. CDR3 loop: CASSSTGQGRTEAFF. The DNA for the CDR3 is TGTGCCAGTAGTTCCACTGGACAGGGGCGGACTGAAGCTTTCTTT.

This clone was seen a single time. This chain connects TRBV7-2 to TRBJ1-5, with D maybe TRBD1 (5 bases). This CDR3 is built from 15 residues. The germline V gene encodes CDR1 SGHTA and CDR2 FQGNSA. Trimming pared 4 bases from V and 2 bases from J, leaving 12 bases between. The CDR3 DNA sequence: TGTGCCAGCAGCTCCGTCAGGGTGCGCAATCAGCCCCAGCATTTT. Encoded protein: CASSSVRVRNQPQHF.

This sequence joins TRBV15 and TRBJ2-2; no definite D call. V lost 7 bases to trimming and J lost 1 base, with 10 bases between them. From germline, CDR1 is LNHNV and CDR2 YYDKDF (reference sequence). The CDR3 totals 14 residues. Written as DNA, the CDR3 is TGTGCCACCACCCCGACATGGAACACCGGGGAGCTGTTTTTT. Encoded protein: CATTPTWNTGELFF.

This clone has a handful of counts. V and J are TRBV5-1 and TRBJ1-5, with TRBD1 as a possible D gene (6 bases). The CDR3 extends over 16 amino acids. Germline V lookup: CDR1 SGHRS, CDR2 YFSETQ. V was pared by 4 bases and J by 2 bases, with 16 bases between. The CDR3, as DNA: TGCGCCAGCAGCCCGGAGGGGGTGAAGGGCAATCAGCCCCAGCATTTT. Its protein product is CASSPEGVKGNQPQHF.

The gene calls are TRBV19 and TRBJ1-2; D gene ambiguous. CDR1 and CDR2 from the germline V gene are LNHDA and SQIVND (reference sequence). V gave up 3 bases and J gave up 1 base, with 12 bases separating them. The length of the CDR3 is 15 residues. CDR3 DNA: TGTGCCAGTAGTATTGCTCTGGGGAGTAACTATGGCTACACCTTC. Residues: CASSIALGSNYGYTF.

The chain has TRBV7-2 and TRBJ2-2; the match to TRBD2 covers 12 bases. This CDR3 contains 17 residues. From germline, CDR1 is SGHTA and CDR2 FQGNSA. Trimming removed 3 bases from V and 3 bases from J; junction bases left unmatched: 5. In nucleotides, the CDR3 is TGTGCCAGCAGCTTTAGACTAGCGGGGGCCGACACCGGGGAGCTGTTTTTT. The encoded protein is CASSFRLAGADTGELFF.

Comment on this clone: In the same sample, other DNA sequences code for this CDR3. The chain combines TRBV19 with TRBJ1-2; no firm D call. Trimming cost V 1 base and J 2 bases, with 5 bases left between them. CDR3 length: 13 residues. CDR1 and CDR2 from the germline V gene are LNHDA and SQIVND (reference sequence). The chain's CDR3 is CASSIGRNYGYTF. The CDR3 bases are TGTGCCAGTAGTATAGGCAGAAACTATGGCTACACCTTC.

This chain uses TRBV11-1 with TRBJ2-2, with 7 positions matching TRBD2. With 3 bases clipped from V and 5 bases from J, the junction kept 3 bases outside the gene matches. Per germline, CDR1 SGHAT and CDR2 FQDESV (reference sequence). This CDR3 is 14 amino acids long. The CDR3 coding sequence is TGTGCCAGCAGCTTCGGGGGGTTTACCGGGGAGCTGTTTTTT. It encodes CASSFGGFTGELFF.

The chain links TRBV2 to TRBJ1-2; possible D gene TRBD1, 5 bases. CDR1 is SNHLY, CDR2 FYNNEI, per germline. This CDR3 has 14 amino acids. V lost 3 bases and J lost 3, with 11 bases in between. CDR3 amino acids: CASSEGQAHYGYTF. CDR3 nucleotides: TGTGCCAGCAGTGAGGGGCAGGCGCACTATGGCTACACCTTC.

In DNA form, the CDR3 reads TGTGCCAGCAAATCGGGTTCTGGGGCCAACGTCCTGACTTTC. This translates into CASKSGSGANVLTF. The rearrangement uses TRBV6-5 and TRBJ2-6; D remains unclear. Germline V CDR1 and CDR2: MNHEY, SVGAGI. The V gene lost 7 bases and the J gene lost 1 base, with 8 bases spanning the gap. The CDR3 loop spans 14 amino acids.

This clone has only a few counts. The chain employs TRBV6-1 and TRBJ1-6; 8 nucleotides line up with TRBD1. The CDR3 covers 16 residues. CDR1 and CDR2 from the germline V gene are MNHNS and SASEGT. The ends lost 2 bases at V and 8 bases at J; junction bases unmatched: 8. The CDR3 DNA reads TGTGCCAGCAGTGAAACAATGGCAGGGGGCCATTCACCCCTCCACTTT. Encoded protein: CASSETMAGGHSPLHF.

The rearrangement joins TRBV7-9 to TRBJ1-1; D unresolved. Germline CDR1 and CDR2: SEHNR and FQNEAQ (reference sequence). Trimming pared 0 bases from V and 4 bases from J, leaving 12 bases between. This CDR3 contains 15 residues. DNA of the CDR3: TGTGCCAGCAGCTTAGCGTACCCACGGGGCACTGAAGCTTTCTTT. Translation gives CASSLAYPRGTEAFF.

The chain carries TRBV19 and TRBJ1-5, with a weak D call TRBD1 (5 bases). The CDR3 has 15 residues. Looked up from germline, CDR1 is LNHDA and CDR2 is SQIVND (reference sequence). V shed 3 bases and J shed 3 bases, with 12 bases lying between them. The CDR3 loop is CASSMGGTINQPQHF. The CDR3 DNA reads TGTGCCAGTAGTATGGGTGGGACTATCAATCAGCCCCAGCATTTT.

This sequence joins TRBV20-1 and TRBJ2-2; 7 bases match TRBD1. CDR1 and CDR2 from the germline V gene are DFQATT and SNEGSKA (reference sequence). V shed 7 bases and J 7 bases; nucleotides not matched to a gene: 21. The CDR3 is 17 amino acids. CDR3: CSVSRWSIEGGHGELFF. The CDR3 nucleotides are TGCAGTGTTAGTCGGTGGAGTATCGAAGGGGGCCACGGGGAGCTGTTTTTT.

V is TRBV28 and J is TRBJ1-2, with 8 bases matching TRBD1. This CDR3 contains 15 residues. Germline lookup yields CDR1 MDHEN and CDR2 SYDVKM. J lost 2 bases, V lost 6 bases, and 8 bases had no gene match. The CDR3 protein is CASSLLTGVNYGYTF. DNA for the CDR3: TGTGCCAGCAGCCTGCTGACAGGGGTGAACTATGGCTACACCTTC.

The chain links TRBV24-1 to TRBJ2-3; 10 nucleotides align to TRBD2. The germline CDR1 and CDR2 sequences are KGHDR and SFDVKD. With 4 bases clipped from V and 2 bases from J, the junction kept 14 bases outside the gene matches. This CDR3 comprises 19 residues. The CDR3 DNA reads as TGTGCCACCAGTGACCCAAGCGGGGGGGCCTATCGGGACACAGATACGCAGTATTTT. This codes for CATSDPSGGAYRDTDTQYF.

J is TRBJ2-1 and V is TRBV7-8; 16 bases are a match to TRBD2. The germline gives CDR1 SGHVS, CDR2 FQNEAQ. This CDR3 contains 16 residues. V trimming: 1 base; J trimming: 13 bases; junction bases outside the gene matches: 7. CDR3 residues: CASSLGGTSGRGEQFF. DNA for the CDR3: TGTGCCAGCAGCTTAGGAGGGACTAGCGGGAGGGGTGAACAGTTCTTC.